The rows below give T cell receptor beta chains drawn from one sample of a study of blood T cell repertoires in COVID-19. Only in-frame clones appear in the TCRdb table, and some are missing; sequencing was by immunoSEQ multiplex PCR. The profile shows about 90,000 clones, about 82% of them singletons. Sample: peripheral blood. Source of these receptors: a woman in her sixties or seventies with active or convalescent COVID-19. Both conserved end residues are part of each CDR3. Fields, in order: V gene, D gene, J gene, clone size, CDR3 protein, CDR3 DNA. The D gene is left open where the match is weak. Size values are once, few and many counts, or a class for expanded clones, and some rows have none.

>TRBV7-2|TRBD1|TRBJ2-7|NA
CASSLRQGSYEQYF
TGTGCCAGCAGCCTTAGACAGGGCTCCTACGAGCAGTACTTC
>TRBV19|NA|TRBJ1-1|NA
CASTKWEQGSEAFF
TGTGCCAGTACGAAATGGGAACAGGGATCCGAAGCTTTCTTT
>TRBV7-2|TRBD2|TRBJ2-1|once
CASSFGGGDYNEQFF
TGTGCCAGCAGCTTTGGCGGGGGGGACTACAATGAGCAGTTCTTC
>TRBV4-1|TRBD1|TRBJ1-2|few
CASSQGDNRGLGGYTF
TGCGCCAGCAGCCAAGGTGATAACAGGGGACTTGGTGGCTACACCTTC
>TRBV6-5|NA|TRBJ1-1|once
CASSPSGGKNTEAFF
TGTGCCAGCAGCCCCAGCGGGGGAAAGAACACTGAAGCTTTCTTT
>TRBV6-6|NA|TRBJ1-1|few
CASTSDGTSTEAFF
TGTGCCAGCACCTCGGATGGGACATCAACCGAAGCTTTCTTT
>TRBV4-3|TRBD1|TRBJ2-3|NA
CASSQDGDRGVRDTQYF
TGCGCCAGCAGCCAAGATGGGGACAGGGGGGTTCGAGATACGCAGTATTTT
>TRBV11-2|NA|TRBJ2-7|NA
CASSLDRREQYF
TGTGCCAGCAGCTTAGACAGGCGCGAGCAGTACTTC
>TRBV24-1|TRBD1|TRBJ2-5|once
CATSLGGGETQYF
TGTGCCACCAGTCTAGGGGGCGGGGAGACCCAGTACTTC
>TRBV11-1|NA|TRBJ2-7|NA
CASSSGQSSYEQYF
TGTGCCAGCAGCTCAGGACAGAGCTCCTACGAGCAGTACTTC
>TRBV7-8|TRBD1|TRBJ2-3|few
CASSPGQGAQYF
TGTGCCAGCAGCCCGGGACAGGGGGCGCAGTATTTT
>TRBV3-1/TRBV3-2|TRBD2|TRBJ2-2|once
CASSGRLAGGLGELFF
TGTGCCAGCAGCGGTCGACTAGCGGGGGGCCTCGGGGAGCTGTTTTTT
>TRBV28|NA|TRBJ1-6|NA
CASSGRGSSPLHF
TGTGCCAGCAGCGGTAGGGGGAGTTCACCCCTCCACTTT
>TRBV15|TRBD1|TRBJ2-3|once
CATSRSGTGFTDTQYF
TGTGCCACCAGCAGATCCGGGACAGGGTTCACGGATACGCAGTATTTT
>TRBV12-3/TRBV12-4|TRBD1|TRBJ1-5|NA
CASRGQASQPQHF
TGTGCCAGCAGAGGACAGGCCAGTCAGCCCCAGCATTTT
>TRBV5-1|NA|TRBJ1-6|once
CASSRGGGDNSPLHF
TGCGCCAGCAGCCGGGGAGGGGGAGATAATTCACCCCTCCACTTT
>TRBV7-2|TRBD1|TRBJ2-7|NA
CASSLDRGDYEQYF
TGTGCCAGCAGCCTTGACAGGGGAGACTACGAGCAGTACTTC
>TRBV5-6|NA|TRBJ1-5|NA
CASSRTRGEGQPQHF
TGTGCCAGCAGCAGGACCAGGGGTGAGGGTCAGCCCCAGCATTTT
>TRBV19|NA|TRBJ2-7|NA
CASSISLAREQYF
TGTGCCAGTAGTATCAGCCTAGCTCGGGAGCAGTACTTC
>TRBV7-9|NA|TRBJ1-4|NA
CASSPDITNEKLFF
TGTGCCAGCAGCCCGGACATAACTAATGAAAAACTGTTTTTT
>TRBV5-4|TRBD1|TRBJ1-6|NA
CASSLTGYNSPLHF
TGTGCCAGCAGCCTGACAGGGTATAATTCACCCCTCCACTTT
>TRBV28|NA|TRBJ1-4|NA
CASSQPGSTNEKLFF
TGTGCCAGCAGTCAACCAGGGTCAACTAATGAAAAACTGTTTTTT
>TRBV6-5|TRBD1|TRBJ2-1|NA
CASSRTTGGNEQFF
TGTGCCAGCAGTCGAACCACAGGGGGCAATGAGCAGTTCTTC
>TRBV7-2|TRBD2|TRBJ2-2|few
CASSALAGVTGELFF
TGTGCCAGCAGCGCCCTAGCGGGAGTTACCGGGGAGCTGTTTTTT
>TRBV6-2/TRBV6-3|NA|TRBJ1-5|NA
CASSEGVQPQHF
TGTGCCAGCAGTGAGGGGGTTCAGCCCCAGCATTTT
>TRBV13|TRBD2|TRBJ2-1|once
CASSSSGLYSYNEQFF
TGTGCCAGCAGCTCTAGCGGACTTTACTCCTACAATGAGCAGTTCTTC
>TRBV4-1|TRBD1|TRBJ1-2|few
CASSQGEQGADYGYTF
TGCGCCAGCAGCCAAGGTGAACAGGGGGCGGACTATGGCTACACCTTC
>TRBV7-9|NA|TRBJ1-2|NA
CASSLSGVYGYTF
TGTGCCAGCAGCCTCTCAGGGGTCTATGGCTACACCTTC
>TRBV6-6|TRBD2|TRBJ2-3|NA
CASSETSGVLYF
TGTGCCAGCAGTGAGACTAGCGGGGTGTTGTATTTT